This T cell receptor beta chain came from a study of blood T cells in healthy people across ages. Findings of the study overall: Significant beta diversity loss was already apparent by age approximately 36, declining roughly linearly. Because sorting was not performed, PBMCs prevented conclusive naive versus antigen-experienced comparison. When set beside aged donors, long-lived donors presented more naive CD4+ cells and higher diversity.

Donation came from healthy Caucasian individuals in Russia who were aged about 6 to 95. About this clonotype: The antigen is undetermined.

Primers used in a second PCR of roughly 7 to 12 cycles were a sample-barcoded 5' primer and a J-beta primer mix. Each CDR3 protein gets one entry after TCRdb re-called the 5' RACE reads with MiXCR. The table has 600,000 to 650,000 distinct CDR3 sequences, under 65% seen once. The CDR3 sequence is 14 residues long. Germline V gene data show CDR1 as WSHSY and CDR2 as SAAADI. The V gene lost 2 bases and the J gene lost 6 bases, with 13 bases spanning the gap. The chain is built from TRBV10-2 and TRBJ1-2; D gene unclear. Sequencing used blood. The TCR sequence derives from a man aged 55 to 69 in good health. The CDR3 region has the DNA TGCGCCAGCAGTGAGAGGAGACTCAATCATGGCTACACCTTC. Residues: CASSERRLNHGYTF.